This TCR beta chain was observed in a study of T cells in localized non-small cell lung cancer. Study results and caveats: Heterogeneity remains possible because sequencing was limited to only one tumor region.

TCRdb keeps only in-frame clones here, not all; method: immunoSEQ multiplex PCR. The table records around 91,000 clones, approximately 86% of them present only once. This clone was observed a single time. Its specificity is not known. Germline V gene lookup returns CDR1 SGDLS and CDR2 YYNGEE. V dropped 1 base and J dropped 4; count of bases not matched to a gene: 14. This CDR3 is 19 amino acids long. The sequencing here drew on peripheral blood, taken before any cancer treatment. The source of this sequence is a man aged 35 to 69 with stage I squamous cell lung carcinoma. The rearrangement links TRBV9 to TRBJ2-1; 10 positions agree with TRBD2. CDR3 in amino acids: CASSVSPSGGGRGYNEQFF. CDR3 coding DNA: TGTGCCAGCAGCGTAAGTCCTAGCGGGGGCGGCCGGGGTTACAATGAGCAGTTCTTC.